The 26 T cell receptor beta chains presented below share a single source sample, sequenced in a study of T cells in tumors after PD-1 blockade. Profiled with immunoSEQ multiplex PCR; TCRdb holds only in-frame clones, not every one. The repertoire holds roughly 19,000 clones, with around 80% as singletons. This sample comprised PBMCs, obtained before anti-PD-1 treatment. Source of these receptors: a human donor with basal cell carcinoma.

The chain combines TRBV5-1 with TRBJ2-2; TRBD2 agrees at 8 bases. Germline loops: CDR1 SGHRS, CDR2 YFSETQ. This CDR3 has 16 residues. V was pared by 4 bases and J by 6 bases, with 11 bases of the junction left unmatched. The CDR3 reads CASSRAGAREAGELFF. The CDR3 region has the DNA TGCGCCAGCAGCCGCGCGGGAGCGCGGGAGGCCGGGGAGCTGTTTTTT.

The chain combines TRBV9 with TRBJ1-5; D remains ambiguous. Per the germline V gene, CDR1 is SGDLS and CDR2 is YYNGEE. Trimming pared 0 bases from V and 3 bases from J, leaving 4 bases between. The CDR3 consists of 13 residues. The CDR3 region has the DNA TGTGCCAGCAGCGTAGGTATCAATCAGCCCCAGCATTTT. Translating it yields CASSVGINQPQHF.

DNA for the CDR3: TGTGCCAGCAGTCCTACGGCTAGCGGGAGGGCTCAGGGCACAGATACGCAGTATTTT. The encoded protein is CASSPTASGRAQGTDTQYF. The J gene is TRBJ2-3, the V gene TRBV7-6, with TRBD2 matching 12 bases. V lost 6 bases to trimming and J lost 1 base; unmatched junction nucleotides: 14. The CDR3 has 19 residues. Germline V gene sequence: CDR1 SGHVS, CDR2 FNYEAQ.

The CDR3 bases are TGTGCCAGCAGTCTCCAACCGACTAGCGGGGGGTCCGATACGCAGTATTTT. Translating it yields CASSLQPTSGGSDTQYF. V and J are TRBV2 and TRBJ2-3; TRBD2 matches at 13 bases. CDR1 is SNHLY and CDR2 is FYNNEI in the germline V gene. Trimming cost V 5 bases and J 6 bases; bases outside gene matches: 11. The CDR3 consists of 17 residues.

The chain employs TRBV5-6 and TRBJ2-3; the match to TRBD2 covers 9 bases. From germline, CDR1 is SGHDT and CDR2 YYEEEE. V was clipped by 0 bases and J by 2 bases; unmatched bases: 4. The CDR3 is made up of 16 amino acids. CDR3 region: CASSLALAGITDTQYF. CDR3 nucleotides: TGTGCCAGCAGCTTGGCGCTAGCGGGAATCACAGATACGCAGTATTTT.

The chain joins TRBV18 to TRBJ1-3; 8 positions agree with TRBD1. Germline-derived CDR1 and CDR2 are KGHSH and LQKENI. The CDR3 runs to 13 residues. After removal of 6 bases from V and 4 bases from J, the junction contained 2 bases not matched to a gene. The CDR3 sequence is CASSTGAGNTIYF. The CDR3 DNA reads TGTGCCAGCTCGACAGGGGCAGGAAACACCATATATTTT.

The chain is built from TRBV25-1 and TRBJ1-1; no reliable D call. The CDR3 consists of 15 residues. CDR1 and CDR2 (germline): MGHDK, SYGVNS. V lost 8 bases and J lost 1, with 17 bases in between. The CDR3 spells CASSRAGSWNTEAFF. For the CDR3, the DNA is TGTGCCAGCTCAAGGGCGGGTTCCTGGAACACTGAAGCTTTCTTT.

This rearrangement joins TRBV27 to TRBJ2-1, with TRBD1 identical over 9 bases. The CDR3 is made up of 18 amino acids. Germline lookup yields CDR1 MNHEY and CDR2 SMNVEV (reference sequence). V shed 4 bases and J 2 bases; nucleotides not matched to a gene: 12. The DNA for the CDR3 is TGTGCCAGCAGTTCACTGAACTCGGGACAGGGACCCTACAATGAGCAGTTCTTC. Its translation: CASSSLNSGQGPYNEQFF.

The chain has TRBV7-6 and TRBJ1-3; D is unresolved. V gave up 7 bases and J gave up 4 bases, with 14 bases separating them. This CDR3 spans 14 amino acids. Per germline, CDR1 SGHVS and CDR2 FNYEAQ. The CDR3, as DNA: TGTGCCAGCACCCCCGTAATAGGAGGAAACACCATATATTTT. This gives the protein CASTPVIGGNTIYF.

The rearrangement joins TRBV28 to TRBJ1-5; D not certain. CDR3 length: 18 amino acids. Trimming left V 6 bases short and J 1 base short, with 22 bases between. From germline, CDR1 is MDHEN and CDR2 SYDVKM. The CDR3 nucleotides are TGTGCCAGCAGCCGCGCTCATGCGAAGGAAGGAAGCAATCAGCCCCAGCATTTT. Translating it yields CASSRAHAKEGSNQPQHF.

CDR3 residues: CASSQQKGQPRTLSYNEQFF. CDR3 in DNA: TGCGCCAGCAGCCAACAAAAGGGACAGCCTCGAACCCTCTCCTACAATGAGCAGTTCTTC. This rearrangement joins TRBV4-3 to TRBJ2-1; 7 bases map to TRBD1. The germline gives CDR1 LGHNA, CDR2 YSLEER. This CDR3 is built from 20 residues. With V trimmed by 2 bases and J by 0 bases, 16 bases remained unmatched.

V is TRBV9 and J is TRBJ2-6; D not certain. The CDR3 runs to 15 residues. Per germline, CDR1 SGDLS and CDR2 YYNGEE. V was shortened by 4 bases and J by 0 bases, with 8 bases between the two germline ends. In nucleotides, the CDR3 is TGTGCCAGCAGCCGAAGCCCCTCTGGGGCCAACGTCCTGACTTTC. This gives the protein CASSRSPSGANVLTF.

This clone was seen only a few times. This rearrangement joins TRBV4-2 to TRBJ2-1; 11 bases fit TRBD2. The CDR3 extends over 17 amino acids. CDR1 is LGHNA and CDR2 is YNFKEQ in the germline V gene. V lost 0 bases to trimming and J lost 3 bases; unmatched junction nucleotides: 4. CDR3 in amino acids: CASSQELAGGRYNEQFF. In DNA form, the CDR3 reads TGTGCCAGCAGCCAAGAGCTAGCGGGGGGCCGCTACAATGAGCAGTTCTTC.

V is TRBV7-9 and J is TRBJ2-7; 12 positions agree with TRBD2. Germline V gives CDR1 SEHNR, CDR2 FQNEAQ (reference sequence). CDR3 size: 19 residues. Trimming at V came to 4 bases and at J to 5 bases, leaving 18 bases not matched to a gene. The CDR3 sequence: CASSSLLAGGIGKSDEQYF. CDR3 DNA sequence: TGTGCCAGCAGCTCATTGCTAGCGGGGGGGATTGGGAAGTCGGACGAGCAGTACTTC.

This chain uses TRBV4-1 with TRBJ1-5; TRBD1 agrees at 7 bases. After removal of 4 bases from V and 4 bases from J, the junction contained 10 bases not matched to a gene. Germline CDR1 reads MGHRA; CDR2 reads YSYEKL. This CDR3 contains 16 residues. The CDR3 DNA sequence: TGCGCCAGCAGCCTGGCTACAGGGGTTCTAAATCAGCCCCAGCATTTT. Protein sequence: CASSLATGVLNQPQHF.

This chain joins TRBV4-2 and TRBJ2-7, with 15 bases that match TRBD2. The CDR3 sequence is 16 residues long. CDR1 LGHNA and CDR2 YNFKEQ come from the germline V gene. V lost 4 bases and J lost 4; bases outside the gene matches: 5. The chain's CDR3 is CASSLGLAGGKYEQYF. CDR3 nucleotide sequence: TGTGCCAGCAGCCTTGGACTAGCGGGGGGGAAATACGAGCAGTACTTC.

The V gene is TRBV5-4, the J gene TRBJ2-4; D remains ambiguous. Germline V gene lookup returns CDR1 SGHNT and CDR2 YYREEE (reference sequence). CDR3 length equals 15 residues. Trimming cost V 3 bases and J 0 bases, with 10 bases left between them. CDR3 sequence: CASSSRDLAKNIQYF. Written as DNA, the CDR3 is TGTGCCAGCAGCTCTCGCGACCTAGCCAAAAACATTCAGTACTTC.

Comments on this clone: Other DNA sequences in this sample translate to the same CDR3. V usage is TRBV2 and J usage is TRBJ2-1; the D gene is possibly TRBD2 (7 bases). V lost 11 bases and J lost 0, with 29 bases in between. Per the germline V gene, CDR1 is SNHLY and CDR2 is FYNNEI. This CDR3 has 19 residues. The CDR3 loop reads CACCDGGAGVGSSYNEQFF. The CDR3 coding sequence is TGTGCCTGCTGTGATGGGGGGGCGGGGGTGGGGAGCTCCTACAATGAGCAGTTCTTC.

For the CDR3, the DNA is TGTGCCAGCAGCGCTTCGGCGGAGACCCAGTACTTC. It translates to CASSASAETQYF. The V call is TRBV2, the J call TRBJ2-5, with D uncertain. The germline V and J ends were trimmed by 6 bases and 5 bases, with 10 bases remaining between them. Germline CDR1 and CDR2: SNHLY and FYNNEI. This CDR3 has 12 amino acids.

The chain couples TRBV5-1 to TRBJ1-6; tentatively, D is TRBD1 (6 bases). Germline V gene data show CDR1 as SGHRS and CDR2 as YFSETQ. V was shortened by 5 bases and J by 7 bases, with 16 bases between the two germline ends. The CDR3 is made up of 15 amino acids. Here the CDR3 DNA reads TGCGCCAGCAGGAATGGAGGGGGAGGCAATTCACCCCTCCACTTT. Its protein is CASRNGGGGNSPLHF.

This clone was seen a few times. One end of the junction is discordant with germline, which a read error may explain. The same CDR3 is also encoded by other DNA sequences in this sample. This chain links TRBV2 with TRBJ2-1; D might be TRBD2 (5 bases). Per the germline V gene, CDR1 is SNHLY and CDR2 is FYNNEI. There are 19 residues in the CDR3. The CDR3 DNA follows: TGTGCCCGCAGTGACGGGTGGGCGCGGGTGGGGAGCTCCTACAATGAGCAGTTCTTC. Translated, it gives CARSDGWARVGSSYNEQFF.

The V call is TRBV5-6, the J call TRBJ2-5, with 7 positions matching TRBD1. CDR1 SGHDT and CDR2 YYEEEE come from the germline V gene. Trimming took 3 bases from V and 2 from J; bases not matched to a gene: 10. This CDR3 contains 16 residues. As DNA, the CDR3 is TGTGCCAGCAGCTGGGGGACGGGGACAGCGCAAGAGACCCAGTACTTC. It is translated as CASSWGTGTAQETQYF.

By sample share, this clone is medium-sized. The chain couples TRBV30 to TRBJ2-2, with 8 bases lining up with TRBD2. The V gene's germline CDR1 is GTSNPN and CDR2 SVGIG (reference sequence). The CDR3 length is 13 residues. Trimming cost V 3 bases and J 5 bases; bases outside gene matches: 2. CDR3 sequence reads: CAWSTSGTGELFF. DNA for the CDR3: TGTGCCTGGAGCACTAGCGGAACCGGGGAGCTGTTTTTT.

This clone is categorized as medium-sized (0.01 to 0.1%). Other nucleotide sequences in the sample specify the same CDR3. This chain uses TRBV28 with TRBJ2-3; D gene ambiguous. V dropped 3 bases and J dropped 1 base, with 8 bases sitting between them. CDR3 size: 14 residues. The germline V gene has CDR1 MDHEN and CDR2 SYDVKM. The CDR3 loop reads CASSFVAGTDTQYF. CDR3 nucleotide sequence: TGTGCCAGCAGTTTTGTTGCGGGCACAGATACGCAGTATTTT.

This clone was detected only a few times. The genes are TRBV6-6 and TRBJ2-2; 11 bases are a match to TRBD1. The CDR3 consists of 16 residues. The germline gives CDR1 MNHNY, CDR2 SVGAGI (reference sequence). V was clipped by 6 bases and J by 5 bases; unmatched bases: 8. CDR3 DNA: TGTGCCAGCAGGACCGGACAGGGGGCGCAAACCGGGGAGCTGTTTTTT. Its translation is CASRTGQGAQTGELFF.

This clone has more than one count but fewer than ten. V and J are TRBV3-1 (or the pseudogene TRBV3-2) and TRBJ2-6; TRBD1 matches at 9 bases. The J segment lost 10 bases and the V segment lost 2 bases, leaving 12 bases of the junction unmatched. The CDR3 has 17 amino acids. CDR1 and CDR2 from the germline V gene are LGHDT and YNNKEL (reference sequence). The DNA of the CDR3 is TGTGCCAGCAGCCAACCAGGGACAGGGCGCCTTGTTAACGTCCTGACTTTC. Residues: CASSQPGTGRLVNVLTF.